The present T cell receptor beta chain was sequenced within a study of cytomegalovirus exposure and HLA in healthy donors. V gave up 0 bases and J gave up 9 bases, with 15 bases separating them. Germline V gives CDR1 LGHNA, CDR2 YSLEER. The CDR3 extends over 15 amino acids. It was with 60 Vbeta and 13 Jbeta primers that the PCR ran. TCRdb's table, derived via immunoSEQ multiplex PCR, lists solely in-frame clones and lacks some. Of under 200,000 clones listed, around 68% are singletons. Sequencing was performed on PBMCs. This TCR was recovered from a man aged 35 to 55 in good health and CMV-seronegative. V gene TRBV4-3 combines with J gene TRBJ1-5; D ambiguous. The CDR3 DNA reads TGCGCCAGCAGCCAAGATTCGGCAGGCGTCGGGCCCCAGCATTTT. It is translated as CASSQDSAGVGPQHF.